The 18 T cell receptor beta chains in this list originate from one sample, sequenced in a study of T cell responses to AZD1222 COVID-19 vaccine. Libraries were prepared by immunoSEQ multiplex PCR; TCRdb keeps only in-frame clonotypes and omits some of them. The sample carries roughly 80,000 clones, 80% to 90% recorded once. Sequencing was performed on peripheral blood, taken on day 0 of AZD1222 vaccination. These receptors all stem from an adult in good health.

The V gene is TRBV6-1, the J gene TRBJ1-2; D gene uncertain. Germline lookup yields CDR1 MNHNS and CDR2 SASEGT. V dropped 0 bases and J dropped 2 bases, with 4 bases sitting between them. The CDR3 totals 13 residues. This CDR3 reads CASSEAKNYGYTF. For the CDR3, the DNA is TGTGCCAGCAGTGAAGCGAAAAACTATGGCTACACCTTC.

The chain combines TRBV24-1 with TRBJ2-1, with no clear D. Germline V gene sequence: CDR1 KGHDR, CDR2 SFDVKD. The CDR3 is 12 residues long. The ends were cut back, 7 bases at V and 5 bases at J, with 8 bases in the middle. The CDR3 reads CATRGTHNEQFF. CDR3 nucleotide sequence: TGTGCCACCAGGGGCACCCACAATGAGCAGTTCTTC.

The CDR3 DNA follows: TGTGCCAGCAGTTATTTAAGCGCCGGGGATACGCAGTATTTT. It specifies CASSYLSAGDTQYF. This rearrangement joins TRBV6-2 or TRBV6-3 to TRBJ2-3; the D is unclear. Germline assignment: CDR1 MNHEY and CDR2 SVGEGT. The CDR3 has 14 amino acids. Deletions cut 3 bases from V and 6 bases from J, with 13 bases between.

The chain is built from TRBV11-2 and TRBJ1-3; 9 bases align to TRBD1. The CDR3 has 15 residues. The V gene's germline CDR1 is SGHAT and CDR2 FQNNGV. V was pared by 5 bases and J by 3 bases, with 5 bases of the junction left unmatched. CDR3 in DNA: TGTGCCAGCAGCCCATGGACAGGGGTTGGAAACACCATATATTTT. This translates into CASSPWTGVGNTIYF.

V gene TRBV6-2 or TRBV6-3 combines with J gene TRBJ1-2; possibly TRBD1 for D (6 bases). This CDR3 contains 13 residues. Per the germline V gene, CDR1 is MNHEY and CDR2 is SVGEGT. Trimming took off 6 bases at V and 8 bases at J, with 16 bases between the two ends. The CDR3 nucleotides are TGTGCCAGCAGCGTAGGGCGGCAGGGGGGCTACACCTTC. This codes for CASSVGRQGGYTF.

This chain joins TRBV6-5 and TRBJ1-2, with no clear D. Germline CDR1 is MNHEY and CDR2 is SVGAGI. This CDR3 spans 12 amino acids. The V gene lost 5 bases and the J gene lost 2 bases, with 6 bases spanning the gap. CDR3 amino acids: CASSPGNYGYTF. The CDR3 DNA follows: TGTGCCAGCAGTCCCGGGAACTATGGCTACACCTTC.

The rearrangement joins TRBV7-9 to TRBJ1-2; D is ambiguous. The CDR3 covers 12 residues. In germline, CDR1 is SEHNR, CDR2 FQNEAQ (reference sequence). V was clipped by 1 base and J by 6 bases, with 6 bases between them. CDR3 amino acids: CASSLGPDGYTF. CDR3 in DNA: TGTGCCAGCAGCTTAGGTCCGGATGGCTACACCTTC.

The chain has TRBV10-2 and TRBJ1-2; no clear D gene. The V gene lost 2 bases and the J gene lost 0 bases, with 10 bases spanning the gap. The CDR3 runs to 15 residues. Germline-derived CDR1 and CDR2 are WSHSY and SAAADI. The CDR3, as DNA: TGCGCCAGCAGTGAGGATGGCCGGGCTAACTATGGCTACACCTTC. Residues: CASSEDGRANYGYTF.

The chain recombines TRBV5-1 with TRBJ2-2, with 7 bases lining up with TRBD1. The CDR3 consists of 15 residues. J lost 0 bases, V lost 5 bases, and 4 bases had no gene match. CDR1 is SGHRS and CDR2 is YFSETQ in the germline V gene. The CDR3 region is CASSRDSPNTGELFF. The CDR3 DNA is TGCGCCAGCAGTCGGGACAGCCCGAACACCGGGGAGCTGTTTTTT. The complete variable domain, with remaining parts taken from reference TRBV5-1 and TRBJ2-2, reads KAGVTQTPRYLIKTRGQQVTLSCSPISGHRSVSWYQQTPGQGLQFLFEYFSETQRNKGNFPGRFSGRQFSNSRSEMNVSTLELGDSALYLCASSRDSPNTGELFFGEGSRLTVL.

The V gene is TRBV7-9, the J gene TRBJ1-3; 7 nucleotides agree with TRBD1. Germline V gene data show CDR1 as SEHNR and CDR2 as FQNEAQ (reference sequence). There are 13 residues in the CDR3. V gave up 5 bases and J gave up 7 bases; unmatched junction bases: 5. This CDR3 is CASSPTGENTIYF. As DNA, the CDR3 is TGTGCCAGCAGCCCTACAGGGGAGAACACCATATATTTT.

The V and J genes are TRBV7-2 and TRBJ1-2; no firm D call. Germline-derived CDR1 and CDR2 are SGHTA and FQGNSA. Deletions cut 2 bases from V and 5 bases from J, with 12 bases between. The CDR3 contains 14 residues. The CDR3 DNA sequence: TGTGCCAGCAGCTTATTAGCTGGAGGGTATGGCTACACCTTC. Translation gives CASSLLAGGYGYTF. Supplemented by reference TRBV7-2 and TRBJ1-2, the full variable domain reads GAGVSQSPSNKVTEKGKDVELRCDPISGHTALYWYRQSLGQGLEFLIYFQGNSAPDKSGLPSDRFSAERTGGSVSTLTIQRTQQEDSAVYLCASSLLAGGYGYTFGSGTRLTVV.

The CDR3 DNA reads as TGTGCCAGCAGGCACGGGACAGGAGCTAACTATGGCTACACCTTC. Protein sequence: CASRHGTGANYGYTF. V and J are TRBV5-4 and TRBJ1-2, with 8 positions matching TRBD1. The germline gives CDR1 SGHNT, CDR2 YYREEE (reference sequence). The V and J ends lost 5 bases and 0 bases, in that order; junction bases with no gene match: 6. This CDR3 contains 15 residues.

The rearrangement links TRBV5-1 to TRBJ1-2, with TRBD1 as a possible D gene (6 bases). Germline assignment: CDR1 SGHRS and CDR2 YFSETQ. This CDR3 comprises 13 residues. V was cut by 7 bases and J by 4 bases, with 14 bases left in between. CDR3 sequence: CASSGTGSYGYTF. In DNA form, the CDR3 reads TGCGCCAGCTCGGGCACAGGGAGCTATGGCTACACCTTC.

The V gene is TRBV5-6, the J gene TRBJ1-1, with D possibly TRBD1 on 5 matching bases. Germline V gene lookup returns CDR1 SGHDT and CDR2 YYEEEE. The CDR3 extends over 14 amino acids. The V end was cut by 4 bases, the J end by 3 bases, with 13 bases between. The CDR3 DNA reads TGTGCCAGCAGCCGGGGCCGGAGGGACACTGAAGCTTTCTTT. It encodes CASSRGRRDTEAFF.

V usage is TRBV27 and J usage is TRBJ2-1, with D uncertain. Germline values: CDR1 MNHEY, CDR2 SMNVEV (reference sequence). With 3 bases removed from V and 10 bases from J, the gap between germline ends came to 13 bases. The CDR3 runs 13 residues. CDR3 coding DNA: TGTGCCAGCAGTTTCCGTTTACCCCTGGAGCAGTTCTTC. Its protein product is CASSFRLPLEQFF.

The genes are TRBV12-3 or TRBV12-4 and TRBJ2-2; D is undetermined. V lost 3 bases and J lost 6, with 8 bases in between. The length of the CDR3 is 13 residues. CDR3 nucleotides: TGTGCCAGCAGTTTGGTTGTGGCCGGGGAGCTGTTTTTT. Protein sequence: CASSLVVAGELFF.

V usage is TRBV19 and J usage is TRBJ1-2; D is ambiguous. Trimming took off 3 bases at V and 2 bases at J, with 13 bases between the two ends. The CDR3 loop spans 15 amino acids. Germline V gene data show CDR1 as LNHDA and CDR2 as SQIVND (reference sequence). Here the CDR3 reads CASSISRTENYGYTF. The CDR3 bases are TGTGCCAGTAGTATCTCACGGACCGAAAACTATGGCTACACCTTC.

The CDR3 is CASSVRTGGVTEAFF. The CDR3, as DNA: TGCGCCAGCAGCGTCCGGACAGGGGGAGTCACTGAAGCTTTCTTT. The rearrangement links TRBV5-1 to TRBJ1-1; 10 positions agree with TRBD1. The CDR3 covers 15 residues. The ends lost 4 bases at V and 4 bases at J; junction bases unmatched: 7. Germline CDR1 and CDR2: SGHRS and YFSETQ.